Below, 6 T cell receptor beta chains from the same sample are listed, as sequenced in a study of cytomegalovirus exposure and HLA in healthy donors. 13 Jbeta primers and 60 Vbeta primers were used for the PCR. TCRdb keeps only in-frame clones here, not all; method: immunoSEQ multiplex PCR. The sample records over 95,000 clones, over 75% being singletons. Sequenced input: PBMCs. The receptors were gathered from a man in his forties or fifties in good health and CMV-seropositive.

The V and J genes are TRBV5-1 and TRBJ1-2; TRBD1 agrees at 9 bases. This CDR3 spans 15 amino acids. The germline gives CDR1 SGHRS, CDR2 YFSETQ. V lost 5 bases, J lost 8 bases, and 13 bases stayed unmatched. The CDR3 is CASREGGAGTGGYTF. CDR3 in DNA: TGCGCCAGCAGGGAGGGTGGAGCCGGGACAGGGGGCTACACCTTC.

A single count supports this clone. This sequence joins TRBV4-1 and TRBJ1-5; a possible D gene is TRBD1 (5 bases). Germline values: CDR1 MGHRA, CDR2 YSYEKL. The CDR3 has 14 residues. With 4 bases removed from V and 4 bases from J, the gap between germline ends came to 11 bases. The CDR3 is CASSPREGNQPQHF. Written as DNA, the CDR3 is TGCGCCAGCAGCCCACGGGAGGGGAATCAGCCCCAGCATTTT.

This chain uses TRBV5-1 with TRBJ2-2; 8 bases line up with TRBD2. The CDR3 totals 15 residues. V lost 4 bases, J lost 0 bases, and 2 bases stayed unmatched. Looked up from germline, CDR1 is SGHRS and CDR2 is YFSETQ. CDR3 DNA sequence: TGCGCCAGCAGCGTGACTAGCGCGAACACCGGGGAGCTGTTTTTT. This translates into CASSVTSANTGELFF.

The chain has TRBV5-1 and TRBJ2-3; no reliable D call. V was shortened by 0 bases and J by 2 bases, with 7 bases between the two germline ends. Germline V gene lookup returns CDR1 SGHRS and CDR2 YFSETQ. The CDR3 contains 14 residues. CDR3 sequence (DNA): TGCGCCAGCAGCTTGGCCTACTCCACAGATACGCAGTATTTT. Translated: CASSLAYSTDTQYF.

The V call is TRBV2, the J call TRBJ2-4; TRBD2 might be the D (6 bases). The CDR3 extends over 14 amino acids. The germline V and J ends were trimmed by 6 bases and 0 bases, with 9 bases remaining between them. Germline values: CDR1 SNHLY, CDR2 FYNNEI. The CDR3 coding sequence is TGTGCCAGCAGGATCGGGGGAGCCAAAAACATTCAGTACTTC. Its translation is CASRIGGAKNIQYF.

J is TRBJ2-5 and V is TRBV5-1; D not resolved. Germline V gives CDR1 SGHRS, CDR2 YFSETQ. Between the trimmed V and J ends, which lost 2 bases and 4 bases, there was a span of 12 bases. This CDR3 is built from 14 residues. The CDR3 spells CASSFGLTSETQYF. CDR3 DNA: TGCGCCAGCAGCTTTGGCCTTACATCAGAGACCCAGTACTTC.